Listed below are T cell receptor beta chains from one sample, sequenced in a study of OX40 agonist ivuxolimab in advanced cancers. The repertoire was sequenced with immunoSEQ multiplex PCR; TCRdb's copy has only in-frame clones and lacks some. The sample consists of roughly 97,000 clones, 70% to 90% of them appearing once. Sequenced material: CD4+ or CD8+ T cells sorted from blood, taken in a trial of the OX40 agonist ivuxolimab. The receptors come from an adult with an advanced solid tumor such as melanoma, head and neck, liver or kidney cancer. CDR3s include the opening cysteine and the closing phenylalanine or tryptophan.

V: TRBV5-1; J: TRBJ2-6; CDR3: CASSRRSSGANVLTF
V: TRBV30; J: TRBJ1-4; CDR3: CAWSAPLGLAIEKLFF
V: TRBV6-1; J: TRBJ2-7; CDR3: CASMTTLSSYEQYF
V: TRBV6-6; J: TRBJ1-2; CDR3: CASSYSMGQGNYGYTF
V: TRBV30; J: TRBJ2-5; CDR3: CAWKGAGETQYF
V: TRBV27; J: TRBJ2-3; CDR3: CASSRAGGTDTQYF
V: TRBV27; J: TRBJ1-3; CDR3: CASSLSGHGGNTIYF
V: TRBV2; J: TRBJ1-5; CDR3: CASTPGRVSQPQHF
V: TRBV5-5; J: TRBJ1-6; CDR3: CASSLESTSYNSPLHF
V: TRBV18; J: TRBJ1-6; CDR3: CASSPEGRARNSPLHF
V: TRBV18; J: TRBJ2-3; CDR3: CASSPPWSSGGAFTQYF
V: TRBV19; J: TRBJ1-2; CDR3: CASSRDRINYGYTF
V: TRBV18; J: TRBJ1-3; CDR3: CASSPTGASGNTIYF
V: TRBV7-9; J: TRBJ1-2; CDR3: CASSSQMGDNYGYTF
V: TRBV4-3; J: TRBJ2-7; CDR3: CASSQEFLIGGAGYEQYF
V: TRBV29-1; J: TRBJ1-4; CDR3: CSVERFREKLFF
V: TRBV7-8; J: TRBJ2-1; CDR3: CASSPGSYNEQFF